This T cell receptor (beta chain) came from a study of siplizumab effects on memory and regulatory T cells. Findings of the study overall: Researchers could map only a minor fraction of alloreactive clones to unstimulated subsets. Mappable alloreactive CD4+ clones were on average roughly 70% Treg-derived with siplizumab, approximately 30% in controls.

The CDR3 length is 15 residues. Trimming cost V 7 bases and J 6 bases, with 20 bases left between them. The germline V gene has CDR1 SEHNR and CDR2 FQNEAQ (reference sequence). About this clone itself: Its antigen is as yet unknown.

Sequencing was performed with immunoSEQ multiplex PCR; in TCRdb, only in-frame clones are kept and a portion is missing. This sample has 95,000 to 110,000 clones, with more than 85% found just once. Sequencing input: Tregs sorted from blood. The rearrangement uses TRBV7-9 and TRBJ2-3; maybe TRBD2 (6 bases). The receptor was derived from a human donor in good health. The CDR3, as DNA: TGTGCCAGCAACGAGAGGGGCCGCGGAGGGGATACGCAGTATTTT. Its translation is CASNERGRGGDTQYF.